Below, 17 T cell receptor beta chains from the same sample are listed, as sequenced in a study of blood T cell repertoires in COVID-19. Assay used: immunoSEQ multiplex PCR; TCRdb lists only in-frame clones, some missing. The sample contains 150,000 to 200,000 clones, approximately 90% of which appear only once. The sequenced sample consisted of peripheral blood. The receptor source for this set is a man in his late teens or twenties with acute or convalescent COVID-19.

V gene TRBV27 combines with J gene TRBJ2-3, with 8 bases identical to TRBD2. Germline V gene lookup returns CDR1 MNHEY and CDR2 SMNVEV (reference sequence). V gave up 3 bases and J gave up 6 bases; unmatched junction bases: 8. CDR3 length: 15 amino acids. CDR3 nucleotides: TGTGCCAGCAGTTTGACCAGCGGGAGTATGGATACGCAGTATTTT. As protein: CASSLTSGSMDTQYF.

The rearrangement links TRBV5-1 to TRBJ1-1; no clear D. V dropped 3 bases and J dropped 6 bases, with 12 bases sitting between them. CDR3 size: 13 residues. Germline V gene data show CDR1 as SGHRS and CDR2 as YFSETQ. CDR3 sequence reads: CASSYPGRAEAFF. The CDR3 DNA sequence: TGCGCCAGCAGCTACCCTGGGAGGGCTGAAGCTTTCTTT.

This clone has just one count. This chain uses TRBV5-6 with TRBJ1-2, with TRBD1 matching 8 bases. Germline V gives CDR1 SGHDT, CDR2 YYEEEE. After removal of 4 bases from V and 8 bases from J, the junction contained 4 bases not matched to a gene. This CDR3 is built from 12 residues. CDR3 region: CASSPGTGGYTF. The CDR3 bases are TGTGCCAGCAGCCCTGGGACAGGCGGCTACACCTTC.

The chain uses TRBV2 and TRBJ2-7; 9 nucleotides match TRBD2. Germline V CDR1 and CDR2: SNHLY, FYNNEI. J gave up 4 bases and V 6 bases, and 10 bases lay outside the gene matches. This CDR3 is built from 15 residues. DNA for the CDR3: TGTGCCAGCAGAGCAACCTCAGCGGGGGGTTACGAGCAGTACTTC. Translated, it gives CASRATSAGGYEQYF.

As for this clone: This specimen includes other DNA sequences encoding the same CDR3. This rearrangement joins TRBV6-6 to TRBJ1-1, with 8 bases lining up with TRBD1. V trimming: 7 bases; J trimming: 4 bases; junction bases outside the gene matches: 5. The CDR3 runs 13 residues. Germline CDR1 is MNHNY and CDR2 is SVGAGI (reference sequence). The CDR3 DNA follows: TGTGCCAGCACCCGAACAGGGGGCACTGAAGCTTTCTTT. Residues: CASTRTGGTEAFF.

The chain couples TRBV27 to TRBJ2-7, with 10 bases lining up with TRBD1. V trimming: 5 bases; J trimming: 2 bases; junction bases outside the gene matches: 6. The germline CDR1 and CDR2 sequences are MNHEY and SMNVEV (reference sequence). This CDR3 is 15 amino acids long. The CDR3 coding sequence is TGTGCCAGCAGTGCCGCCGGGACAGGGGCCTACGAGCAGTACTTC. Its protein is CASSAAGTGAYEQYF.

This chain joins TRBV19 and TRBJ1-2; 7 bases are a match to TRBD1. Germline lookup yields CDR1 LNHDA and CDR2 SQIVND (reference sequence). V lost 2 bases to trimming and J lost 4 bases; unmatched junction nucleotides: 10. The CDR3 sequence is 16 residues long. The CDR3: CASSIRQGKDSYGYTF. In nucleotides, the CDR3 is TGTGCCAGTAGTATAAGACAGGGTAAAGATAGCTATGGCTACACCTTC. The full variable domain, in which reference TRBV19 and TRBJ1-2 provide the parts outside the CDR3, is DGGITQSPKYLFRKEGQNVTLSCEQNLNHDAMYWYRQDPGQGLRLIYYSQIVNDFQKGDIAEGYSVSREKKESFPLTVTSAQKNPTAFYLCASSIRQGKDSYGYTFGSGTRLTVV.

This sequence joins TRBV6-5 and TRBJ1-1; the D is unclear. Germline V gene lookup returns CDR1 MNHEY and CDR2 SVGAGI. V gave up 2 bases and J gave up 4 bases, with 11 bases separating them. This CDR3 spans 14 amino acids. The CDR3 is CASSYDGVSTEAFF. CDR3 DNA: TGTGCCAGCAGTTACGACGGGGTGAGCACTGAAGCTTTCTTT.

This clone appeared once. The chain employs TRBV6-5 and TRBJ1-5, with 12 bases aligning to TRBD1. V lost 5 bases and J lost 9; bases outside the gene matches: 5. The CDR3 length is 14 residues. Germline assignment: CDR1 MNHEY and CDR2 SVGAGI. CDR3 sequence (DNA): TGTGCCAGCAGTCCCGGGACAGGGGGCCTGCCCCAGCATTTT. Protein product: CASSPGTGGLPQHF.

V and J are TRBV19 and TRBJ2-4; TRBD2 might be the D (5 bases). The CDR3 consists of 16 residues. Germline CDR1 reads LNHDA; CDR2 reads SQIVND (reference sequence). V was shortened by 5 bases and J by 3 bases, with 17 bases between the two germline ends. The CDR3 DNA reads TGTGCCAGTAGTGTGGACCTCCTGGCGGGCAAAAACATTCAGTACTTC. Protein sequence: CASSVDLLAGKNIQYF.

The rearrangement links TRBV5-1 to TRBJ2-6; a possible D gene is TRBD2 (5 bases). Trimming pared 1 base from V and 4 bases from J, leaving 9 bases between. The CDR3 extends over 15 amino acids. Germline CDR1 is SGHRS and CDR2 is YFSETQ. CDR3: CASSLRGPGANVLTF. The CDR3 DNA reads TGCGCCAGCAGCTTGAGAGGGCCCGGGGCCAACGTCCTGACTTTC.

The gene calls are TRBV29-1 and TRBJ2-1; D is perhaps TRBD2 (6 bases). Germline V gene data show CDR1 as SQVTM and CDR2 as ANQGSEA. V was trimmed by 0 bases and J by 8 bases, leaving 17 bases between them. This CDR3 comprises 15 residues. As DNA, the CDR3 is TGCAGCGTTGAAGAACGGAGGGCCCCGTCCCATGAGCAGTTCTTC. Translation: CSVEERRAPSHEQFF.

This rearrangement joins TRBV5-4 to TRBJ2-2; weak D call: TRBD2 (7 bases). This CDR3 has 17 amino acids. V was pared by 4 bases and J by 5 bases, with 21 bases between. Germline CDR1 and CDR2: SGHNT and YYREEE (reference sequence). This CDR3 reads CASSPINGGGGTGELFF. CDR3 coding DNA: TGTGCCAGCAGCCCCATTAACGGGGGCGGGGGAACCGGGGAGCTGTTTTTT. Using reference TRBV5-4 and TRBJ2-2 for the parts outside the CDR3, the full variable domain is ETGVTQSPTHLIKTRGQQVTLRCSSQSGHNTVSWYQQALGQGPQFIFQYYREEENGRGNFPPRFSGLQFPNYSSELNVNALELDDSALYLCASSPINGGGGTGELFFGEGSRLTVL.

This chain links TRBV11-2 with TRBJ2-1; 9 bases fit TRBD1. Trimming at V came to 5 bases and at J to 2 bases, leaving 4 bases not matched to a gene. The V gene's germline CDR1 is SGHAT and CDR2 FQNNGV. CDR3 size: 15 residues. The CDR3 coding sequence is TGTGCCAGCAGCATACAGGGGGCCGCCTACAATGAGCAGTTCTTC. Translating it yields CASSIQGAAYNEQFF.

The J gene is TRBJ1-6, the V gene TRBV6-5, with 7 bases fitting TRBD1. The germline V gene has CDR1 MNHEY and CDR2 SVGAGI. V was pared by 7 bases and J by 7 bases, with 7 bases of the junction left unmatched. The CDR3 covers 14 residues. CDR3 amino acids: CASNGDSKNSPLHF. DNA of the CDR3: TGTGCCAGCAACGGGGACAGTAAGAATTCACCCCTCCACTTT.

The chain carries TRBV6-5 and TRBJ1-2, with TRBD1 matching 10 bases. The CDR3 is 15 amino acids. J gave up 4 bases and V 5 bases, and 7 bases lay outside the gene matches. In germline, CDR1 is MNHEY, CDR2 SVGAGI. The CDR3 DNA sequence: TGTGCCAGCAGTACACCGGGACAGGGGAGCTATGGCTACACCTTC. Translating gives CASSTPGQGSYGYTF.

The chain links TRBV5-6 to TRBJ2-1; 7 bases fit TRBD2. The V and J ends lost 3 bases and 5 bases, in that order; junction bases with no gene match: 8. Germline V gene sequence: CDR1 SGHDT, CDR2 YYEEEE. The CDR3 is 15 residues long. This CDR3 reads CASSSEGTKDNEQFF. The CDR3, as DNA: TGTGCCAGCAGCTCAGAAGGGACTAAAGACAATGAGCAGTTCTTC.